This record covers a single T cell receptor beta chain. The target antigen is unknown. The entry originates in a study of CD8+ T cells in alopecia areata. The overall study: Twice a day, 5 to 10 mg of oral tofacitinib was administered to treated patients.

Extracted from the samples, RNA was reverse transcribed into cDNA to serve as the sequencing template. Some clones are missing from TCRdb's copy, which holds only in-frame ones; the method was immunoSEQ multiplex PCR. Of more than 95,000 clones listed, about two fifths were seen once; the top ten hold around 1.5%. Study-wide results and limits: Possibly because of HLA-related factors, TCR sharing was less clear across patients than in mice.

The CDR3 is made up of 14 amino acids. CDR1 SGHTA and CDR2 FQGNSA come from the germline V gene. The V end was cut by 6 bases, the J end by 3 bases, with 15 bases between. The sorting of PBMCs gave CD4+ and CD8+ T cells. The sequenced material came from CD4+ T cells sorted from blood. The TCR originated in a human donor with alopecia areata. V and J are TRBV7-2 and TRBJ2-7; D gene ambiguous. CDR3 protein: CASRVVRTSYEQYF. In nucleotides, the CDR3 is TGTGCCAGCAGGGTTGTGAGGACCAGCTACGAGCAGTACTTC.